Sequencing of this TCR beta chain was carried out in a study of CD8 T cells in Susac syndrome (dated by TCRdb to between 2018 and 2020). Concerning the study at large: Repertoire sequencing was used to test whether CD8+ T cell activation and differentiation in Susac syndrome was antigen driven. What the research found in general, with its limitations: The study acknowledged that relatively few individuals were included in the TCR sequencing and HLA analysis.

High-throughput TCR beta sequencing profiled peripheral blood CD8+ and CD4+ T cells from healthy donors, Susac syndrome patients and multiple sclerosis patients. Healthy donors were age- and sex-matched controls. CD8+ TEMRA cells were enriched by FACS, while bulk CD8+ and CD4+ T cells were purified by magnetic negative isolation. Blood was collected in EDTA tubes and processed within 24 hours, with PBMCs isolated through density gradient centrifugation. PBMCs intended for TCR sequencing were frozen in liquid nitrogen and were later thawed in a 37 degrees C water bath. The sorted or isolated CD4+, CD8+ and CD8+ TEMRA cells had a purity of 90% or higher. Of note for this clonotype: This receptor's antigen is unknown. Per-nucleotide qualities are absent, and no much larger clonotype sits a single base away.

Measured from the cysteine to the phenylalanine, the CDR3 is 20 residues long. CDR3 DNA is the only sequence kept; it has 60 bases, read in frame from the first base. For this chain, trimming is 3 bases at the V end and 0 bases at the J end, and the number of junction bases without a gene match is 16. Per the germline V gene, KGHSH is the CDR1 and LQKENI is the CDR2. RNA was extracted using the RNeasy kit, and roughly 0.45 to 1 microgram was reverse transcribed with random hexamers. The immunoSEQ multiplex PCR assay, which covers 54 Vbeta and 13 Jbeta segments, was used to amplify TCR beta CDR3 regions. Bias from PCR amplification was corrected by using a synthetic template baseline for primer optimization and for computational correction. On the study's bioinformatics: Reads were annotated to V, D and J genes per IMGT and analyzed with immunoSEQ Analyzer, keeping only productive sequences. Clonality was computed as one minus Shannon entropy normalized by log2 of the number of productive unique sequences. Public and private clones were assessed among the 100 most prevalent clones of each patient and control. A clone was defined as Susac-specific if it was absent from the healthy and MS cohorts, from 1052 published viral clones and from other ImmuneACCESS disease sequences. TCRdb passed the public sequencing reads through fastp at Q25 and MiXCR, retaining productive beta sequences. When rows share a CDR3 protein, they turn into one entry using the most common DNA and genes. It is TCRdb's table, rather than the study itself, that gives the V and J calls and clone size. This sample has around 200,000 distinct CDR3 sequences in its table, and 85% to 95% of those were observed once. Clones ranked in the top ten supply around 0.1% of the sample.

This sequence was found in a human donor in good health. The sequence is built from TRBV18 and TRBJ2-1; 8 bases in the middle match TRBD2. The sample was CD4+ T cells from PBMCs. The DNA is as follows: TGTGCCAGCTCACCGGGGACTGGCAAGGAAGGGACTAGCTCCTACAATGAGCAGTTCTTC. The encoded protein is CASSPGTGKEGTSSYNEQFF.